Sequencing of this TCR beta chain was carried out in a study of vaccination effects on CD4 cells after COVID-19. In the ViraFEST assay, antigen-specific CD4+ clonotypes were identified by expansion after peptide-pool stimulation. Following culture for roughly 10 days, CD4+ T cells were isolated. All study participants received two doses of BNT162b2 or mRNA-1273 vaccine. Per the germline V gene, CDR1 is SNHLY and CDR2 is FYNNEI. Trimming took off 6 bases at V and 4 bases at J, with 10 bases between the two ends. The CDR3 extends over 13 amino acids. Sequencing was performed with immunoSEQ multiplex PCR; in TCRdb, only in-frame clones are kept and a portion is missing. This table has 65,000 to 95,000 clones, more than 60% appearing once. As for this clone: Its antigen is unidentified.

The specimen was CD4+ T cells from PBMCs cultured with HCoV-OC43 spike peptides, collected after COVID-19 vaccination. Described subset: HCoV-OC43 spike overlapping peptide pool stimulation. The rearrangement uses TRBV2 and TRBJ1-3; D not resolved. This TCR derives from a human donor who received a COVID-19 vaccine. CDR3 amino acids: CASSVLGGNTIYF. In nucleotides, the CDR3 is TGTGCCAGCAGCGTTTTAGGGGGAAACACCATATATTTT. Using reference TRBV2 and TRBJ1-3 for the parts outside the CDR3, the full variable domain is EPEVTQTPSHQVTQMGQEVILRCVPISNHLYFYWYRQILGQKVEFLVSFYNNEISEKSEIFDDQFSVERPDGSNFTLKIRSTKLEDSAMYFCASSVLGGNTIYFGEGSWLTVV.